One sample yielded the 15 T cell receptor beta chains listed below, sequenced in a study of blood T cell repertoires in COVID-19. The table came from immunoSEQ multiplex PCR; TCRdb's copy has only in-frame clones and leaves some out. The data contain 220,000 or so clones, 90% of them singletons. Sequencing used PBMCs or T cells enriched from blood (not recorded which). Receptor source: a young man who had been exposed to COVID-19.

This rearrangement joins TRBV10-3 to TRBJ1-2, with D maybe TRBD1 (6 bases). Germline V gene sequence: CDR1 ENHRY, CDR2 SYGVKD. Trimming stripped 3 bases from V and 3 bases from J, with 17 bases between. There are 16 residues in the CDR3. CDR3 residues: CAISELWQGQHYGYTF. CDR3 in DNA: TGTGCCATCAGTGAATTGTGGCAGGGACAACACTATGGCTACACCTTC.

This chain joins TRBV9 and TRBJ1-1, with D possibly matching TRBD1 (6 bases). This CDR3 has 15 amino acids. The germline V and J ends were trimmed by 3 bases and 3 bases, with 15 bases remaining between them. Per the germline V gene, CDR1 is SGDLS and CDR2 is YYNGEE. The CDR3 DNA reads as TGTGCCAGCAGCGGACGGACAGAACAGTACACTGAAGCTTTCTTT. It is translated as CASSGRTEQYTEAFF.

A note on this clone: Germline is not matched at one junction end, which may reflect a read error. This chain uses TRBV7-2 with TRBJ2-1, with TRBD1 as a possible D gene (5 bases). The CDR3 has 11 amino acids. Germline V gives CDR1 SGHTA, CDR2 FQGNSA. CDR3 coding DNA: TGTGCCAGCACAAATGACAGAATTCTGCTCTTC. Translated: CASTNDRILLF. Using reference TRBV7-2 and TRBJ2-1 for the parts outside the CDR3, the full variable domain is GAGVSQSPSNKVTEKGKDVELRCDPISGHTALYWYRQSLGQGLEFLIYFQGNSAPDKSGLPSDRFSAERTGGSVSTLTIQRTQQEDSAVYLCASTNDRILLFGPGTRLTVL.

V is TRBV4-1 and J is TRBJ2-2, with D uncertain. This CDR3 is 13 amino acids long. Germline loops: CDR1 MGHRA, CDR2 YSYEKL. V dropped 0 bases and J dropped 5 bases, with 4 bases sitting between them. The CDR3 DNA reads TGCGCCAGCAGCCAAGAACGGACCGGGGAGCTGTTTTTT. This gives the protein CASSQERTGELFF.

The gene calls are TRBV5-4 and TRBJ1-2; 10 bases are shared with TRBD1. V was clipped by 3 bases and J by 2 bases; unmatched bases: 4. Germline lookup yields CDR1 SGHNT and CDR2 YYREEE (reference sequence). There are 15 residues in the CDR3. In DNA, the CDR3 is TGTGCCAGCAGCTGGGACAGGGGTCTCAACTATGGCTACACCTTC. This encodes CASSWDRGLNYGYTF.

CDR3 region: CASTEVRNQPQHF. The CDR3 nucleotides are TGTGCCAGCACCGAGGTCCGCAATCAGCCCCAGCATTTT. This chain connects TRBV2 to TRBJ1-5; D gene uncertain. Germline V lookup: CDR1 SNHLY, CDR2 FYNNEI. The germline V and J ends were trimmed by 7 bases and 2 bases, with 9 bases remaining between them. This CDR3 is built from 13 residues.

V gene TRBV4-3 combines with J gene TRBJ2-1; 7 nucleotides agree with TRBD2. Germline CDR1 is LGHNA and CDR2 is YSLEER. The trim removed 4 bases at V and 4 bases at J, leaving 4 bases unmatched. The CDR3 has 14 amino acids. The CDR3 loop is CASSPSGAYNEQFF. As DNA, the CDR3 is TGCGCCAGCAGCCCGAGCGGGGCTTACAATGAGCAGTTCTTC.

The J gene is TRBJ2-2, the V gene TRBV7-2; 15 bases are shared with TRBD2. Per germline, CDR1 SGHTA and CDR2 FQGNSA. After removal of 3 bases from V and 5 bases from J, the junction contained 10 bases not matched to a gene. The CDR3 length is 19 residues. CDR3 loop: CASSFPRRTSGGVTGELFF. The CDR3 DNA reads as TGTGCCAGCAGCTTCCCACGACGGACTAGCGGGGGGGTTACCGGGGAGCTGTTTTTT.

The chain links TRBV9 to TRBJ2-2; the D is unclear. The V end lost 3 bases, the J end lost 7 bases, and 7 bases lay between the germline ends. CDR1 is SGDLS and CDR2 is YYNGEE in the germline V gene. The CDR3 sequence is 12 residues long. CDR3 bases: TGTGCCAGCAGCGCCCGAGGCGGGGAGCTGTTTTTT. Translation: CASSARGGELFF. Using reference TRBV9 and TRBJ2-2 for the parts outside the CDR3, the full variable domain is DSGVTQTPKHLITATGQRVTLRCSPRSGDLSVYWYQQSLDQGLQFLIQYYNGEERAKGNILERFSAQQFPDLHSELNLSSLELGDSALYFCASSARGGELFFGEGSRLTVL.

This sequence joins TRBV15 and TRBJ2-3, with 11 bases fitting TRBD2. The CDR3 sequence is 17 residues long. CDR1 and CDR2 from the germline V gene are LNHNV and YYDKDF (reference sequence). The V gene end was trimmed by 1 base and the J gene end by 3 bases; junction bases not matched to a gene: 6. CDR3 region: CATSRVLSGGVTDTQYF. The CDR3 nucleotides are TGTGCCACCAGCAGAGTCCTTAGCGGGGGGGTAACAGATACGCAGTATTTT.

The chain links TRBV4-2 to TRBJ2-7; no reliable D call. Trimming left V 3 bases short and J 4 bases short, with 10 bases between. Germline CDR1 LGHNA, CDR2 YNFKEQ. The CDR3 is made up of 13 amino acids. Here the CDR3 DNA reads TGTGCCAGCAGCCACGATACTTCGTACGAGCAGTACTTC. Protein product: CASSHDTSYEQYF.

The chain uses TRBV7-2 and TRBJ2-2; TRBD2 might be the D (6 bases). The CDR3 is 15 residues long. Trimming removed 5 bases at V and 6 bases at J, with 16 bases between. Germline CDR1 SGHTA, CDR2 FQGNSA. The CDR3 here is CASSPLLAPSGELFF. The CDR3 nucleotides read TGTGCCAGCAGCCCCCTACTAGCACCGTCCGGGGAGCTGTTTTTT.

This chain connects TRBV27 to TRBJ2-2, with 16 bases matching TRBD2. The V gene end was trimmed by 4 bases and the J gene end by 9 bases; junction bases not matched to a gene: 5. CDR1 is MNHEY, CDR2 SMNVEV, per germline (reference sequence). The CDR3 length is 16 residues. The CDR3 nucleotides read TGTGCCAGCAGTTCCCCGGGACTAGCGGGGGGGCGGGAGCTGTTTTTT. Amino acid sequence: CASSSPGLAGGRELFF.

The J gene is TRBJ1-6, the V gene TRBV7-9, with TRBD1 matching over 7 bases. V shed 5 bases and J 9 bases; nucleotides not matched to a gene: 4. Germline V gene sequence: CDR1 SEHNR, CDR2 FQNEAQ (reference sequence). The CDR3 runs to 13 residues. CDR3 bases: TGTGCCAGCAGCCGACAGGGAGTTTCACCCCTCCACTTT. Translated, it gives CASSRQGVSPLHF. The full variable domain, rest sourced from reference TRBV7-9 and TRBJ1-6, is DTGVSQNPRHKITKRGQNVTFRCDPISEHNRLYWYRQTLGQGPEFLTYFQNEAQLEKSRLLSDRFSAERPKGSFSTLEIQRTEQGDSAMYLCASSRQGVSPLHFGNGTRLTVT.

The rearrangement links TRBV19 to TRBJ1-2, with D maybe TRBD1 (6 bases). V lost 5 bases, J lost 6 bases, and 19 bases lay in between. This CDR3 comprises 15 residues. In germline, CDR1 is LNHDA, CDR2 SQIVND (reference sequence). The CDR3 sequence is CASSPPRGGGNGYTF. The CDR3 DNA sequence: TGTGCCAGTAGTCCTCCTCGGGGGGGCGGGAATGGCTACACCTTC.